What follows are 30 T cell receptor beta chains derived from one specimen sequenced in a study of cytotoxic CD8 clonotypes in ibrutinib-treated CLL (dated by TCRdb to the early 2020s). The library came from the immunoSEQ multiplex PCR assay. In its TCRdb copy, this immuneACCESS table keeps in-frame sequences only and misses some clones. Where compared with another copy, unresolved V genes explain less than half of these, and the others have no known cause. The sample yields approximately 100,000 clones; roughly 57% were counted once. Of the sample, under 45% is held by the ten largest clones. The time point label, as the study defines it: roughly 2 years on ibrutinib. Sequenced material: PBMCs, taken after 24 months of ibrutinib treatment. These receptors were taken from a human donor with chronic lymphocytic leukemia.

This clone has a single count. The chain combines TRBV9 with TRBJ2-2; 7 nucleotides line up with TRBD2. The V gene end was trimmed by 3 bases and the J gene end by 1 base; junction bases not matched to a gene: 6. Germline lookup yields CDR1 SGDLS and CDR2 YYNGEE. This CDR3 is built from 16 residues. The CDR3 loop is CASSERDYLNTGELFF. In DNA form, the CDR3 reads TGTGCCAGCAGCGAACGGGACTACCTGAACACCGGGGAGCTGTTTTTT.

The chain's CDR3 is CASSPPNRPGGETQYF. In DNA, the CDR3 is TGTGCCAGCTCACCACCGAACAGGCCGGGTGGGGAGACCCAGTACTTC. The V and J genes are TRBV18 and TRBJ2-5; tentative D call: TRBD1 (5 bases). The length of the CDR3 is 16 residues. V was cut by 0 bases and J by 5 bases, with 16 bases left in between. The V gene's germline CDR1 is KGHSH and CDR2 LQKENI. Looking up the rest from reference TRBV18 and TRBJ2-5 gives the full variable domain: NAGVMQNPRHLVRRRGQEARLRCSPMKGHSHVYWYRQLPEEGLKFMVYLQKENIIDESGMPKERFSAEFPKEGPSILRIQQVVRGDSAAYFCASSPPNRPGGETQYFGPGTRLLVL.

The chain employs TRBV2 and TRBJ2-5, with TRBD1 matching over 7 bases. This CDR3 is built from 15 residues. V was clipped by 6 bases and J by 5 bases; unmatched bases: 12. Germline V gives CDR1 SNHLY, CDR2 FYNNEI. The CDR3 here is CASSVQGTPRETQYF. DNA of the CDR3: TGTGCCAGCAGCGTACAGGGGACACCCCGGGAGACCCAGTACTTC.

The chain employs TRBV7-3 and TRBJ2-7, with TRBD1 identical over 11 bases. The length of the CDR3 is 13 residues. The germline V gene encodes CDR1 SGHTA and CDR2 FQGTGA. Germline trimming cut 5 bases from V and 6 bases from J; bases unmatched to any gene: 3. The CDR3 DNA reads TGTGCCAGCAGCCGGGACAGGGGGTCCGAGCAGTACTTC. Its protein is CASSRDRGSEQYF. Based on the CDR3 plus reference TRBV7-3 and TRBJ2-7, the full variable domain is GAGVSQTPSNKVTEKGKYVELRCDPISGHTALYWYRQSLGQGPEFLIYFQGTGAADDSGLPNDRFFAVRPEGSVSTLKIQRTERGDSAVYLCASSRDRGSEQYFGPGTRLTVT.

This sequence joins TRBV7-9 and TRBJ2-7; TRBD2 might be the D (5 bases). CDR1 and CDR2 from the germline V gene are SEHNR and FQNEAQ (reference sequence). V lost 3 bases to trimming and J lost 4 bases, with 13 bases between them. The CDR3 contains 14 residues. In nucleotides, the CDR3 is TGTGCCAGCAGCTTTGAGGGTAGCGTGTACGAGCAGTACTTC. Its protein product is CASSFEGSVYEQYF.

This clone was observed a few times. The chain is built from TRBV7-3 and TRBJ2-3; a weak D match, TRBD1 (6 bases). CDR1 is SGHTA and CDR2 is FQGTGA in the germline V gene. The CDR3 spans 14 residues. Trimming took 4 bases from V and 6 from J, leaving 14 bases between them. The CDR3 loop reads CASSSSIQGDTQYF. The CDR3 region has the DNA TGTGCCAGCAGCTCGAGTATTCAGGGGGATACGCAGTATTTT.

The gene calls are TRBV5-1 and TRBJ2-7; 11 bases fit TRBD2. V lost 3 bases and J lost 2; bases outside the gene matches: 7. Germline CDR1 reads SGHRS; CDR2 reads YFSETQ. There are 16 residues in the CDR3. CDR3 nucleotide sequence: TGCGCCAGCAGCTCTGGGACTAGCGGTGACACCTACGAGCAGTACTTC. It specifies CASSSGTSGDTYEQYF.

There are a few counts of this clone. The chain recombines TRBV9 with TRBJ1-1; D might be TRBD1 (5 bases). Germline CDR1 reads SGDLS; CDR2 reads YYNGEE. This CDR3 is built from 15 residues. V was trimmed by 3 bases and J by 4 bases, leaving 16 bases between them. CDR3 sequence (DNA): TGTGCCAGCAGCGCCCTGTCGACAGCGGGCACTGAAGCTTTCTTT. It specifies CASSALSTAGTEAFF.

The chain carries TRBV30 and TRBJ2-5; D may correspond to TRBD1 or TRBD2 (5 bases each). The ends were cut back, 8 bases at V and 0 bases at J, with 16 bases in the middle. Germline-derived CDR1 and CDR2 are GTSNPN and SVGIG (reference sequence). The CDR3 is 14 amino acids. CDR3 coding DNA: TGTGCCGGATCGGACGGGACGTACCAAGAGACCCAGTACTTC. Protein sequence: CAGSDGTYQETQYF.

DNA of the CDR3: TGTGCCAGCAGCCGCGGGGGCCGAGAGACCCAGTACTTC. Its protein product is CASSRGGRETQYF. The V gene is TRBV7-3, the J gene TRBJ2-5; maybe TRBD2 (7 bases). Trimming pared 5 bases from V and 4 bases from J, leaving 11 bases between. This CDR3 spans 13 amino acids. Germline loops: CDR1 SGHTA, CDR2 FQGTGA.

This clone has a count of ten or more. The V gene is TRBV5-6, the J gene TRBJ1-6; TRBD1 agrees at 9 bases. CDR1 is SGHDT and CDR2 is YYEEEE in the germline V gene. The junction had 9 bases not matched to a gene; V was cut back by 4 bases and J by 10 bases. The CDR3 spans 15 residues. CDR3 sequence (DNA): TGTGCCAGCAGCCAATGGGACAGGGATTACTCACCCCTCCACTTT. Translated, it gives CASSQWDRDYSPLHF.

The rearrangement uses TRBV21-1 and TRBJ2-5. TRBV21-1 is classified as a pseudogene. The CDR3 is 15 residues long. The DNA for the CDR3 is TGTGCCACTCTTCCCGGAGGGGACATCGAAGAGACCCAGTACTTC. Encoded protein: CATLPGGDIEETQYF.

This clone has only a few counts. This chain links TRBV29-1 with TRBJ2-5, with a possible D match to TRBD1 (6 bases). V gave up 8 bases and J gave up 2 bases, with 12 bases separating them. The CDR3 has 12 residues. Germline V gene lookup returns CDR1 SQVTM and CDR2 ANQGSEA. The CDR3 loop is CSYWTAQETQYF. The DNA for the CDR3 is TGCAGCTATTGGACAGCGCAAGAGACCCAGTACTTC.

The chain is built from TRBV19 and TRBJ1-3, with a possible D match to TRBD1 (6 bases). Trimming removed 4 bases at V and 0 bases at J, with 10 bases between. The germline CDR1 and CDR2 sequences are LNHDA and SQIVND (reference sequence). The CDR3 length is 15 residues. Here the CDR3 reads CASSRGGNSGNTIYF. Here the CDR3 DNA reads TGTGCCAGTAGTAGAGGGGGAAACTCTGGAAACACCATATATTTT.

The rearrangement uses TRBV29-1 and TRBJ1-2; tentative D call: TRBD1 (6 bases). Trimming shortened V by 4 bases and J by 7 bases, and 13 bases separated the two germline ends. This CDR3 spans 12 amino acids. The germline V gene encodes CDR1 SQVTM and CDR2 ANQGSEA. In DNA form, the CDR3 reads TGCAGCGTTGGAGGGGGGATGGCTGGCTACACCTTC. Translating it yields CSVGGGMAGYTF.

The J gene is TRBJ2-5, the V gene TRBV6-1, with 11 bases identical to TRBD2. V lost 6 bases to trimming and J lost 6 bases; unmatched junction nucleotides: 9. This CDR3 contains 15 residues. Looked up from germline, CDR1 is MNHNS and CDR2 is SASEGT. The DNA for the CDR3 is TGTGCCAGCAGGGCTGATAGCGGGGGGGCAAAGACCCAGTACTTC. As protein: CASRADSGGAKTQYF.

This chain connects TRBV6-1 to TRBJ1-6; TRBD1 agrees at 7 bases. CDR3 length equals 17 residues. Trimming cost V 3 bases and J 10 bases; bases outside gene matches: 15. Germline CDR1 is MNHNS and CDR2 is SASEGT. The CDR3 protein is CASSEGAGGRGNSPLHF. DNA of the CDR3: TGTGCCAGCAGTGAGGGGGCAGGGGGGCGCGGAAACTCACCCCTCCACTTT.

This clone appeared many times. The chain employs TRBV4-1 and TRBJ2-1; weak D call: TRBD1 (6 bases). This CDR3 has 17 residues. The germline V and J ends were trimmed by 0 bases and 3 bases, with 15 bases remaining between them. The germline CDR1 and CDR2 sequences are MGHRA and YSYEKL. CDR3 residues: CASSQEEMAGVYNEQFF. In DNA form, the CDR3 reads TGCGCCAGCAGCCAAGAAGAAATGGCAGGGGTCTACAATGAGCAGTTCTTC.

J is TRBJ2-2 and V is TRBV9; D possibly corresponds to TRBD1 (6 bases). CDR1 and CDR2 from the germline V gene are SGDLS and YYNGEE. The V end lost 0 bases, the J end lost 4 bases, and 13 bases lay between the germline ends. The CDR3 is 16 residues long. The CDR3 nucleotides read TGTGCCAGCAGCGTAGGGATAAAACAGGGCACCGGGGAGCTGTTTTTT. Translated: CASSVGIKQGTGELFF.

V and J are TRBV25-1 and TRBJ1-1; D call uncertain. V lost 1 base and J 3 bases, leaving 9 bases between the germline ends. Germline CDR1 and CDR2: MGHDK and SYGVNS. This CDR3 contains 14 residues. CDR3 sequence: CASSEFGKDTEAFF. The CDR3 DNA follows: TGTGCCAGCAGTGAATTCGGAAAGGACACTGAAGCTTTCTTT. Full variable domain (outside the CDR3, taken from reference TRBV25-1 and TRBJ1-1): EADIYQTPRYLVIGTGKKITLECSQTMGHDKMYWYQQDPGMELHLIHYSYGVNSTEKGDLSSESTVSRIRTEHFPLTLESARPSHTSQYLCASSEFGKDTEAFFGQGTRLTVV.

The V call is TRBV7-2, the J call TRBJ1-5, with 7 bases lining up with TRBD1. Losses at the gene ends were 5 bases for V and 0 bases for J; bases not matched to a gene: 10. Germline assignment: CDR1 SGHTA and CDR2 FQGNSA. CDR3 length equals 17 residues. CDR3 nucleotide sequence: TGTGCCAGCAGCCCGCCTCGGACAGGAAATAGCAATCAGCCCCAGCATTTT. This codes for CASSPPRTGNSNQPQHF. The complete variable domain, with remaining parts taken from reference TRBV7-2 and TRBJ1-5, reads GAGVSQSPSNKVTEKGKDVELRCDPISGHTALYWYRQSLGQGLEFLIYFQGNSAPDKSGLPSDRFSAERTGGSVSTLTIQRTQQEDSAVYLCASSPPRTGNSNQPQHFGDGTRLSIL.

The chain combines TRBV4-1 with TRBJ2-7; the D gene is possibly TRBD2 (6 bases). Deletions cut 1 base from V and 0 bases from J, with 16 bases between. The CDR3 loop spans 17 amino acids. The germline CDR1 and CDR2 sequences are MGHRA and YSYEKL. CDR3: CASSQGRFGGSSYEQYF. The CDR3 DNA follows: TGCGCCAGCAGCCAAGGGCGTTTTGGGGGGAGCTCCTACGAGCAGTACTTC.

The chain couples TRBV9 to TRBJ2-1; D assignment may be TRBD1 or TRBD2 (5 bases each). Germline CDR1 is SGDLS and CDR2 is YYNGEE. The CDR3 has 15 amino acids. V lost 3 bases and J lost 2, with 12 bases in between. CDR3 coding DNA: TGTGCCAGCAGCGCCCCTAAGGGACCCTACAATGAGCAGTTCTTC. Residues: CASSAPKGPYNEQFF. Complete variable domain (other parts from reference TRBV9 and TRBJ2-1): DSGVTQTPKHLITATGQRVTLRCSPRSGDLSVYWYQQSLDQGLQFLIQYYNGEERAKGNILERFSAQQFPDLHSELNLSSLELGDSALYFCASSAPKGPYNEQFFGPGTRLTVL.

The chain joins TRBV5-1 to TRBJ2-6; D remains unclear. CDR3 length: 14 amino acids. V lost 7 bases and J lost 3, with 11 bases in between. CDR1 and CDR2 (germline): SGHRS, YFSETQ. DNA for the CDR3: TGCGCCAGCTATCTGTCCGTTGGGGCCAACGTCCTGACTTTC. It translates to CASYLSVGANVLTF.

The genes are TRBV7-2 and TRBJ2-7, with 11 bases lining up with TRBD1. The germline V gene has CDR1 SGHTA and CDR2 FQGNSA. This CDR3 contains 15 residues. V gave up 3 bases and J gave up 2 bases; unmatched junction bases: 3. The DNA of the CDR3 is TGTGCCAGCAGCTTGGCGGGACAGGGGGCCTACGAGCAGTACTTC. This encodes CASSLAGQGAYEQYF.

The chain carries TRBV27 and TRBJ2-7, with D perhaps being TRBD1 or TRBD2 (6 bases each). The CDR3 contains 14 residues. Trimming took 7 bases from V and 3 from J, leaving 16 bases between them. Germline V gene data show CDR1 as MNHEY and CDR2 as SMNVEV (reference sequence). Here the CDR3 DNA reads TGTGCCAGCAACCCCCGTGGGGGGCGCTACGAGCAGTACTTC. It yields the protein CASNPRGGRYEQYF.

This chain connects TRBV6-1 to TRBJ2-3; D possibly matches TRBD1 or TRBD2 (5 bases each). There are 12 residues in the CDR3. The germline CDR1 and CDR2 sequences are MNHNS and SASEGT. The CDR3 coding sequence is TGTGCGGGGGAGCGCCGCACAGATACGCAGTATTTT. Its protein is CAGERRTDTQYF.

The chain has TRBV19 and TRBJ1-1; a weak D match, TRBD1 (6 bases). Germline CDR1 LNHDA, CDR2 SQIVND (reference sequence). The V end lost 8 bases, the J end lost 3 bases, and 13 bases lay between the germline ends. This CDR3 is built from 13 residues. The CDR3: CASGGSRDTEAFF. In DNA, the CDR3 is TGTGCCAGTGGGGGCTCGCGGGACACTGAAGCTTTCTTT. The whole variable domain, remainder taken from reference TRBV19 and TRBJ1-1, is DGGITQSPKYLFRKEGQNVTLSCEQNLNHDAMYWYRQDPGQGLRLIYYSQIVNDFQKGDIAEGYSVSREKKESFPLTVTSAQKNPTAFYLCASGGSRDTEAFFGQGTRLTVV.

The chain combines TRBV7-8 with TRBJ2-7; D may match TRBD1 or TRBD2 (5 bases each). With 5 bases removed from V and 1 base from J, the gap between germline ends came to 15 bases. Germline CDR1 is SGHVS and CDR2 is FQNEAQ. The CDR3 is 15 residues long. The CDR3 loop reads CASSQRRDGSYEQYF. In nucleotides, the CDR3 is TGTGCCAGCAGCCAACGAAGGGACGGATCCTACGAGCAGTACTTC.

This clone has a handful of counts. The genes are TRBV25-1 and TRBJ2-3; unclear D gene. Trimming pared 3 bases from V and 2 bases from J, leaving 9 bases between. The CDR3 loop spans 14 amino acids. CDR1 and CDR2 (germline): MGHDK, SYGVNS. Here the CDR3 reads CASSEPQHTDTQYF. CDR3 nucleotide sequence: TGTGCCAGCAGTGAGCCCCAGCACACAGATACGCAGTATTTT.